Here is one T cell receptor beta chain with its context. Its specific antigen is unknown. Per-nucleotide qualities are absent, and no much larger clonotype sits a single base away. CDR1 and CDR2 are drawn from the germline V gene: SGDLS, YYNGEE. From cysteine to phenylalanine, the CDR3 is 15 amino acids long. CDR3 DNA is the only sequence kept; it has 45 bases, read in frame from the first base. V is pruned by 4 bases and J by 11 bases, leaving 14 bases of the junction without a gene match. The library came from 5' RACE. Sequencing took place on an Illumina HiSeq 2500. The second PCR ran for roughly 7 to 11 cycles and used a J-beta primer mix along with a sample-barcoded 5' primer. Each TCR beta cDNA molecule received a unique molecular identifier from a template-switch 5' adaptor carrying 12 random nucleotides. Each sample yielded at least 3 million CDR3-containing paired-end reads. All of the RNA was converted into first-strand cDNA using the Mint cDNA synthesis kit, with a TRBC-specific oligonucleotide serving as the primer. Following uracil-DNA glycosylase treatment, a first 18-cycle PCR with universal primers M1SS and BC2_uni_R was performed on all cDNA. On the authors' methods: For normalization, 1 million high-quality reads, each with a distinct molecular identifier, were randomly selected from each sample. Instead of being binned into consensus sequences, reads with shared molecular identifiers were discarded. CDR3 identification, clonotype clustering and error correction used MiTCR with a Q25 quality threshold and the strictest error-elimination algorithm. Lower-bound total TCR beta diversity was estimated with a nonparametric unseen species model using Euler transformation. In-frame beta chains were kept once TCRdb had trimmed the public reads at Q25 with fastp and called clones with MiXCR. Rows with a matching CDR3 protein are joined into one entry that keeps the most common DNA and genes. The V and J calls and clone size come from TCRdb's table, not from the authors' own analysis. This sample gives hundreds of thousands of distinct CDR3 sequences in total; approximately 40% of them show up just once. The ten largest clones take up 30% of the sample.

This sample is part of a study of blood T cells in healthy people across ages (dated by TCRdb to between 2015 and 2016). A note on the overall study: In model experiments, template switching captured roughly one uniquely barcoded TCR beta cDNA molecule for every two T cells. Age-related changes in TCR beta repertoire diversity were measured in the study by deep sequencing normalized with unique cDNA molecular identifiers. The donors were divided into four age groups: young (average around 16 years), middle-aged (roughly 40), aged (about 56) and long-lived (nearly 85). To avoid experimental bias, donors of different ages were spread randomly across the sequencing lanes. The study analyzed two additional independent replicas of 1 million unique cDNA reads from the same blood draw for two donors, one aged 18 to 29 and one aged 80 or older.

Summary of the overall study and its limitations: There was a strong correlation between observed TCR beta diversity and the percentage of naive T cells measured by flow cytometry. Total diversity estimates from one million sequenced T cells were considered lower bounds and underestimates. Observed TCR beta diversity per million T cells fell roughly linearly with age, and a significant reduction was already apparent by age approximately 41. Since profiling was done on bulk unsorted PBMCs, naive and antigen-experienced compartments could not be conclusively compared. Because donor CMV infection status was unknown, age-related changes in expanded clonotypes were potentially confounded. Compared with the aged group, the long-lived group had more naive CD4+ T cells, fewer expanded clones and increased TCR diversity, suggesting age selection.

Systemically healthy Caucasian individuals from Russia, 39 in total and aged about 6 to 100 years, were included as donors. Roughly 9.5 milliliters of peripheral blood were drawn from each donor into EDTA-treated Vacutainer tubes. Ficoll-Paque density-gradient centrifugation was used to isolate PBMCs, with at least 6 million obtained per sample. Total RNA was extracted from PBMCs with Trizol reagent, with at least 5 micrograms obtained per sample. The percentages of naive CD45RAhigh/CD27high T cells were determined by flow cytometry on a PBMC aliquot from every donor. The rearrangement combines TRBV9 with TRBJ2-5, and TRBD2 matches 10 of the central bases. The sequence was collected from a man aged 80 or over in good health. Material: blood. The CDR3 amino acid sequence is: CASSPSGTSEGEQYF. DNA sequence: TGTGCCAGCAGCCCGTCCGGGACTAGCGAGGGGGAGCAGTACTTC.